The 29 T cell receptor beta chains below come from one sample, sequenced in a study of T-cell reconstitution after alpha-beta-depleted transplantation in children. Unique molecular identifiers were incorporated during preparation of the TCRbeta library. Each CDR3 protein gets one entry after TCRdb re-called the PCR reads with MiXCR. The sample records about 420,000 distinct CDR3 sequences, roughly a tenth being singletons. The sequenced sample was PBMCs from the stem cell graft donor, obtained from the stem cell graft. These TCRs come from a human donor who donated a stem cell graft to a child with acute myeloid leukemia.

The V call is TRBV25-1, the J call TRBJ2-1; a weak D match, TRBD2 (5 bases). Trimming pared 7 bases from V and 6 bases from J, leaving 19 bases between. The CDR3 contains 15 residues. Per germline, CDR1 MGHDK and CDR2 SYGVNS. The CDR3 sequence: CASTNPGIVGNEQFF. CDR3 DNA sequence: TGTGCCAGCACTAATCCGGGGATCGTAGGCAATGAGCAGTTCTTC.

About this clonotype: Given a much more abundant clone one base away, this may be a read error. The V gene is TRBV20-1, the J gene TRBJ2-3; a weak D match, TRBD2 (6 bases). V lost 6 bases, J lost 10 bases, and 20 bases lay in between. CDR3 length: 13 residues. Germline V gene data show CDR1 as DFQATT and CDR2 as SNEGSKA (reference sequence). The CDR3 sequence is CSAADLEGRPQYF. The CDR3, as DNA: TGCAGTGCGGCTGACTTGGAGGGGCGCCCGCAGTATTTT.

The chain recombines TRBV4-3 with TRBJ1-6; D is unclear. The CDR3 is 16 amino acids. Trimming removed 1 base from V and 0 bases from J, with 7 bases in between. Germline V CDR1 and CDR2: LGHNA, YSLEER. The CDR3 loop reads CASSQGLSSYNSPLHF. CDR3 DNA: TGCGCCAGCAGCCAAGGGCTCAGCTCCTATAATTCACCCCTCCACTTT.

In its sample, this clonotype was seen many times. The rearrangement links TRBV20-1 to TRBJ2-1; D possibly corresponds to TRBD1 (5 bases). The CDR3 covers 12 residues. Deletions cut 5 bases from V and 9 bases from J, with 14 bases between. Germline CDR1 reads DFQATT; CDR2 reads SNEGSKA (reference sequence). For the CDR3, the DNA is TGCAGTGCTCACACAGGTTGGAGTGAGCAGTTCTTC. Translation: CSAHTGWSEQFF.

This clonotype was seen a single time. It may be a read error: a sequence one base away is much more abundant. The gene calls are TRBV11-1 and TRBJ1-2; D gene uncertain. This CDR3 is built from 15 residues. The V gene's germline CDR1 is SGHAT and CDR2 FQDESV (reference sequence). CDR3 coding DNA: TGTGCCAGCGGCGACTCGGACCTACCAAACTATGGCCACACCTTC. Encoded protein: CASGDSDLPNYGHTF. Supplemented by reference TRBV11-1 and TRBJ1-2, the full variable domain reads EAEVAQSPRYKITEKSQAVAFWCDPISGHATLYWYRQILGQGPELLVQFQDESVVDDSQLPKDRFSAERLKGVDSTLKIQPAELGDSAMYLCASGDSDLPNYGHTFGSGTRLTVV.

DNA of the CDR3: TGCGCCAGCAGCCCGTCACAGGGTACTTTGGAGCAGTACTTC. The encoded protein is CASSPSQGTLEQYF. The chain uses TRBV4-3 and TRBJ2-7; D may be TRBD1 (6 bases). The CDR3 totals 14 residues. Germline V gene lookup returns CDR1 LGHNA and CDR2 YSLEER. V shed 4 bases and J shed 7 bases, with 17 bases lying between them.

This clonotype was picked up a small number of times. The chain couples TRBV20-1 to TRBJ1-2; tentative D call: TRBD1 (6 bases). CDR1 and CDR2 from the germline V gene are DFQATT and SNEGSKA (reference sequence). The V end lost 2 bases, the J end lost 4 bases, and 11 bases lay between the germline ends. The CDR3 is 13 amino acids. The CDR3 region is CSARPRGGYGYTF. DNA of the CDR3: TGCAGTGCTAGACCCAGGGGAGGCTATGGCTACACCTTC.

The genes are TRBV10-3 and TRBJ2-3; no clear D. The CDR3 is made up of 16 amino acids. Trimming removed 0 bases from V and 0 bases from J, with 10 bases in between. Germline values: CDR1 ENHRY, CDR2 SYGVKD. The CDR3 nucleotides read TGTGCCATCAGTGAGTCTTTGGGCAGTAGCACAGATACGCAGTATTTT. Protein product: CAISESLGSSTDTQYF.

This clonotype was counted many times. The J gene is TRBJ2-2, the V gene TRBV5-1, with D possibly being TRBD1 (5 bases). Trimming left V 5 bases short and J 0 bases short, with 8 bases between. Germline assignment: CDR1 SGHRS and CDR2 YFSETQ. The CDR3 length is 14 residues. The DNA of the CDR3 is TGCGCCAGCAGGGCAGGGACGAACACCGGGGAGCTGTTTTTT. Protein sequence: CASRAGTNTGELFF. Looking up the rest from reference TRBV5-1 and TRBJ2-2 gives the full variable domain: KAGVTQTPRYLIKTRGQQVTLSCSPISGHRSVSWYQQTPGQGLQFLFEYFSETQRNKGNFPGRFSGRQFSNSRSEMNVSTLELGDSALYLCASRAGTNTGELFFGEGSRLTVL.

This clonotype has just a few counts. The CDR3 is CSASSWLAGPEQFF. CDR3 DNA: TGCAGTGCTAGTTCATGGCTAGCGGGACCAGAGCAGTTCTTC. V gene TRBV20-1 combines with J gene TRBJ2-1, with 9 bases fitting TRBD2. V lost 3 bases to trimming and J lost 10 bases; unmatched junction nucleotides: 10. Germline V gene data show CDR1 as DFQATT and CDR2 as SNEGSKA (reference sequence). CDR3 size: 14 residues.

This clonotype showed up just a few times. The chain is built from TRBV28 and TRBJ2-3; D gene unclear. This CDR3 contains 16 residues. Trimming left V 3 bases short and J 6 bases short, with 19 bases between. CDR1 is MDHEN and CDR2 is SYDVKM in the germline V gene. For the CDR3, the DNA is TGTGCCAGCAGTTTCGCCGTTTCAAAAGCGTCCGATACGCAGTATTTT. Translated, it gives CASSFAVSKASDTQYF.

This clonotype was seen a handful of times. The chain uses TRBV25-1 and TRBJ1-4, with 7 bases identical to TRBD1. The J segment lost 6 bases and the V segment lost 3 bases, leaving 7 bases of the junction unmatched. This CDR3 has 15 residues. Germline loops: CDR1 MGHDK, CDR2 SYGVNS. CDR3 loop: CASSDVQGLDEKLFF. The CDR3 coding sequence is TGTGCCAGCAGTGACGTACAGGGGTTAGATGAAAAACTGTTTTTT.

This clonotype has at least ten counts. This rearrangement joins TRBV6-5 to TRBJ2-7; 9 bases are shared with TRBD1. V lost 2 bases to trimming and J lost 5 bases; unmatched junction nucleotides: 4. CDR1 is MNHEY and CDR2 is SVGAGI in the germline V gene. The CDR3 covers 14 residues. CDR3 DNA: TGTGCCAGCAGTTACGGGACAGGGTCCCACGAGCAGTACTTC. This encodes CASSYGTGSHEQYF.

This clonotype appeared a few times. The chain has TRBV4-2 and TRBJ2-1; D is unclear. From germline, CDR1 is LGHNA and CDR2 YNFKEQ. The CDR3 extends over 14 amino acids. V lost 0 bases and J lost 15, with 18 bases in between. The CDR3, as DNA: TGTGCCAGCAGCCAAGAAGAAATGTTCGGGCCCCGGTTCTTC. The encoded protein is CASSQEEMFGPRFF.

The V gene is TRBV6-2 or TRBV6-3, the J gene TRBJ1-6; D perhaps matches TRBD1 (5 bases). The ends were cut back, 5 bases at V and 7 bases at J, with 6 bases in the middle. This CDR3 spans 12 amino acids. Germline-derived CDR1 and CDR2 are MNHEY and SVGEGT. The CDR3 DNA sequence: TGTGCCAGCAGTCGACAGAATTCACCCCTCCACTTT. Translation gives CASSRQNSPLHF.

This chain links TRBV5-1 with TRBJ2-5, with 8 positions matching TRBD2. The CDR3 sequence is 15 residues long. The germline V gene has CDR1 SGHRS and CDR2 YFSETQ. The V gene end was trimmed by 2 bases and the J gene end by 1 base; junction bases not matched to a gene: 4. The CDR3 DNA follows: TGCGCCAGCAGCTTTATAGCGGGGAGCCAAGAGACCCAGTACTTC. This sequence encodes CASSFIAGSQETQYF.

This clonotype was recorded many times. CDR3 nucleotides: TGTGCCAGCAGCGCGAGACAGGTCTTCACTGAAGCTTTCTTT. It yields the protein CASSARQVFTEAFF. The chain links TRBV9 to TRBJ1-1; D may be TRBD1 (6 bases). Trimming took off 3 bases at V and 4 bases at J, with 13 bases between the two ends. Looked up from germline, CDR1 is SGDLS and CDR2 is YYNGEE. The CDR3 is 14 amino acids. Complete variable domain (other parts from reference TRBV9 and TRBJ1-1): DSGVTQTPKHLITATGQRVTLRCSPRSGDLSVYWYQQSLDQGLQFLIQYYNGEERAKGNILERFSAQQFPDLHSELNLSSLELGDSALYFCASSARQVFTEAFFGQGTRLTVV.

Only a few counts were recorded for this clonotype. J is TRBJ2-2 and V is TRBV5-1, with D hard to call. The CDR3 extends over 15 amino acids. CDR1 and CDR2 from the germline V gene are SGHRS and YFSETQ. Trimming shortened V by 1 base and J by 6 bases, and 13 bases separated the two germline ends. The CDR3: CASSLRARAPGELFF. CDR3 DNA sequence: TGCGCCAGCAGCTTGCGGGCCCGGGCCCCCGGGGAGCTGTTTTTT.

This clonotype was detected only a few times. This chain uses TRBV5-1 with TRBJ2-5; weak D call: TRBD2 (6 bases). Trimming cost V 0 bases and J 4 bases, with 10 bases left between them. Germline V lookup: CDR1 SGHRS, CDR2 YFSETQ. CDR3 length: 14 amino acids. The CDR3 nucleotides are TGCGCCAGCAGCTTGGGGCTAGCGAGAGAGACCCAGTACTTC. Translated: CASSLGLARETQYF.

This clonotype was observed a handful of times. This rearrangement joins TRBV6-1 to TRBJ2-7; 9 nucleotides agree with TRBD1. The V and J ends lost 1 base and 3 bases, in that order; junction bases with no gene match: 7. The CDR3 is made up of 16 amino acids. Germline V gene data show CDR1 as MNHNS and CDR2 as SASEGT. CDR3 amino acids: CASSEVTGTGSYEQYV. Here the CDR3 DNA reads TGTGCCAGCAGTGAAGTGACCGGGACAGGGAGCTACGAGCAGTACGTC.

This clonotype has only a few counts. The chain uses TRBV7-6 and TRBJ2-5, with D uncertain. The CDR3 sequence is 13 residues long. Germline CDR1 and CDR2: SGHVS and FNYEAQ. V lost 4 bases and J 5 bases, leaving 11 bases between the germline ends. The CDR3, as DNA: TGTGCCAGCAGCTCAAGCTACACGGAGACCCAGTACTTC. This sequence encodes CASSSSYTETQYF.

The rearrangement links TRBV27 to TRBJ2-1, with 8 nucleotides matching TRBD1. Per germline, CDR1 MNHEY and CDR2 SMNVEV (reference sequence). V lost 7 bases and J lost 4; bases outside the gene matches: 6. The length of the CDR3 is 14 residues. The CDR3 protein is CASTRTGTYNEQFF. In nucleotides, the CDR3 is TGTGCCAGCACCAGGACAGGGACATACAATGAGCAGTTCTTC.

This clonotype showed up many times. The chain links TRBV11-2 to TRBJ2-3; tentatively, D is TRBD1 or TRBD2 (6 bases each). There are 16 residues in the CDR3. The germline V and J ends were trimmed by 1 base and 5 bases, with 16 bases remaining between them. Germline CDR1 reads SGHAT; CDR2 reads FQNNGV. CDR3 protein: CASSLVPGAIEDTQYF. CDR3 sequence (DNA): TGTGCCAGCAGCTTAGTCCCGGGGGCGATTGAAGATACGCAGTATTTT.

The table lists this clonotype with a few counts. The rearrangement links TRBV7-2 to TRBJ2-1, with D possibly matching TRBD2 (5 bases). V was clipped by 3 bases and J by 9 bases, with 9 bases between them. This CDR3 has 12 residues. Germline V gene lookup returns CDR1 SGHTA and CDR2 FQGNSA. CDR3 residues: CASSFGLGEQFF. The CDR3 nucleotides are TGTGCCAGCAGCTTCGGACTTGGTGAGCAGTTCTTC.

The chain is built from TRBV5-1 and TRBJ2-1, with D hard to call. CDR3 length equals 15 residues. Trimming left V 5 bases short and J 0 bases short, with 12 bases between. CDR1 and CDR2 (germline): SGHRS, YFSETQ. The CDR3 sequence: CASRVGRSSYNEQFF. CDR3 DNA: TGCGCCAGCAGGGTAGGACGGAGCTCCTACAATGAGCAGTTCTTC.

The rearrangement uses TRBV20-1 and TRBJ2-1, with D hard to call. Trimming left V 7 bases short and J 0 bases short, with 13 bases between. CDR1 and CDR2 from the germline V gene are DFQATT and SNEGSKA (reference sequence). The CDR3 has 14 amino acids. The CDR3 loop reads CSVTHTNSYNEQFF. The CDR3 DNA reads TGCAGTGTCACCCACACTAACTCCTACAATGAGCAGTTCTTC.

V gene TRBV4-2 combines with J gene TRBJ2-2; a possible D gene is TRBD2 (5 bases). The ends were cut back, 2 bases at V and 5 bases at J, with 15 bases in the middle. Germline V gene sequence: CDR1 LGHNA, CDR2 YNFKEQ. The CDR3 sequence is 16 residues long. The CDR3 loop is CASSQILGSGTGELFF. CDR3 coding DNA: TGTGCCAGCAGCCAAATCTTGGGGTCGGGAACCGGGGAGCTGTTTTTT.

This clonotype was seen ten or more times. The chain combines TRBV10-3 with TRBJ2-4; D is unresolved. CDR1 and CDR2 (germline): ENHRY, SYGVKD. Trimming took 2 bases from V and 0 from J, leaving 8 bases between them. The CDR3 runs 15 residues. CDR3 region: CAISENLEAKNIQYF. The DNA of the CDR3 is TGTGCCATCAGTGAGAATTTAGAAGCCAAAAACATTCAGTACTTC.

The chain uses TRBV14 and TRBJ2-1; no clear D. Germline CDR1 reads SGHDN; CDR2 reads FVKESK. V was pared by 2 bases and J by 7 bases, with 6 bases between. CDR3 length equals 12 residues. CDR3 loop: CASSQTVNEQFF. CDR3 in DNA: TGTGCCAGCAGCCAAACGGTAAATGAGCAGTTCTTC.